This is a list of T cell receptor beta chains from one sample in a study of cytomegalovirus exposure and HLA in healthy donors. The method was immunoSEQ multiplex PCR; TCRdb's version includes in-frame clones alone and lacks a portion of them. Of about 120,000 clones in the sample, about 80% are singletons; the top ten hold around 9.1%. Sequences were obtained from PBMCs. These receptors originate from a woman aged 50 to 65 in good health and CMV-seropositive. Both conserved end residues are part of each CDR3. The order of the fields is clone size, J gene, D gene, V gene, CDR3 protein, CDR3 DNA. A D gene is named only where the DNA matches it firmly. Part of the rows lack a size; the others show once, few, many or a class for expanded clones.

few TRBJ1-2 TRBD1 TRBV10-3 CAINPGQGGNYGYTF TGTGCCATCAATCCTGGACAGGGAGGAAACTATGGCTACACCTTC
. TRBJ1-2 TRBD1 TRBV5-1 CASSNLPGQGNHNYGYTF TGCGCCAGCAGCAACCTCCCGGGACAGGGGAACCATAACTATGGCTACACCTTC
. TRBJ1-2 TRBD1 TRBV9 CASSTRQGPYGYTF TGTGCCAGCAGCACCCGACAGGGCCCGTATGGCTACACCTTC
. TRBJ1-2 . TRBV5-1 CASSPDRNYGYTF TGCGCCAGCAGCCCGGACAGAAACTATGGCTACACCTTC
. TRBJ2-7 . TRBV11-2 CASSRGSGGAGYEQYF TGTGCCAGCAGCCGTGGGTCTGGCGGGGCTGGATACGAGCAGTACTTC
. TRBJ2-3 TRBD2 TRBV29-1 CSVDGAGGSTDTQYF TGCAGCGTTGACGGAGCGGGGGGTAGCACAGATACGCAGTATTTT
. TRBJ1-2 TRBD1 TRBV6-1 CASSLRQGANGYTF TGTGCCAGCAGTTTGAGACAGGGGGCAAATGGCTACACCTTC
. TRBJ2-4 TRBD1 TRBV6-1 CASSEASGTGTLQDVQYF TGTGCCAGCAGTGAAGCTTCCGGGACAGGGACACTTCAGGACGTTCAGTACTTC
. TRBJ2-2 . TRBV15 CATSRVLAGGGTGELFF TGTGCCACCAGCAGAGTCTTGGCAGGGGGAGGCACCGGGGAGCTGTTTTTT
few TRBJ2-2 . TRBV4-1 CASSQEPEGSPNTGELFF TGCGCCAGCAGCCAAGAGCCGGAGGGTAGCCCTAACACCGGGGAGCTGTTTTTT
. TRBJ2-1 . TRBV7-3 CASSVALSSYNEQFF TGTGCCAGCAGTGTAGCGTTGAGCTCCTACAATGAGCAGTTCTTC
once TRBJ2-1 . TRBV14 CASSQVRGEQFF TGTGCCAGCAGCCAAGTTCGAGGGGAGCAGTTCTTC
. TRBJ2-1 TRBD1 TRBV9 CASSVGQGTYNEQFF TGTGCCAGCAGCGTAGGACAGGGGACCTACAATGAGCAGTTCTTC
few TRBJ1-1 TRBD1 TRBV4-1 CASSQMGRGQNTEAFF TGCGCCAGCAGCCAAATGGGAAGGGGGCAAAACACTGAAGCTTTCTTT
. TRBJ2-3 TRBD2 TRBV28 CASSFGASGADTQYF TGTGCCAGCAGTTTCGGGGCTAGCGGGGCAGATACGCAGTATTTT
. TRBJ2-5 TRBD2 TRBV5-1 CASSLWASGDQETQYF TGCGCCAGCAGCTTGTGGGCTAGCGGCGACCAAGAGACCCAGTACTTC
once TRBJ2-5 TRBD1 TRBV13 CASSGQGHGIRETQYF TGTGCCAGCTCTGGACAGGGACATGGGATAAGGGAGACCCAGTACTTC
. TRBJ2-7 . TRBV28 CASSSPEVGSYEQYF TGTGCCAGCAGTTCCCCCGAGGTGGGCTCCTACGAGCAGTACTTC
once TRBJ1-1 . TRBV27 CASSPSRPNTEAFF TGTGCCAGCAGTCCCTCCCGTCCGAACACTGAAGCTTTCTTT
. TRBJ2-7 TRBD1 TRBV9 CASSVAPTGGTYEQYF TGTGCCAGCAGCGTTGCTCCGACAGGGGGGACCTACGAGCAGTACTTC
. TRBJ1-2 . TRBV5-4 CASSLGGVGPSGGYTF TGTGCCAGCAGCTTGGGGGGGGTCGGGCCCTCCGGGGGCTACACCTTC
. TRBJ1-2 . TRBV6-1 CASSEFRSNYGYTF TGTGCCAGCAGTGAATTTAGGAGCAACTATGGCTACACCTTC
once TRBJ2-5 . TRBV7-9 CASSLQARDTETQYF TGTGCCAGCAGCTTACAGGCCAGGGATACAGAGACCCAGTACTTC
few TRBJ1-5 . TRBV18 CASSPPAGTNQPQHF TGTGCCAGCTCACCACCGGCAGGAACCAATCAGCCCCAGCATTTT
. TRBJ2-1 TRBD2 TRBV6-1 CASREGVAGYHEQFF TGTGCCAGCAGGGAGGGGGTAGCGGGATATCATGAGCAGTTCTTC
. TRBJ1-2 TRBD1 TRBV7-2 CASSWRHRGRDLTNYGYTF TGTGCCAGCAGCTGGCGCCACAGGGGGAGAGATCTAACTAACTATGGCTACACCTTC
. TRBJ1-3 . TRBV6-1 CASSEQFHSGNTIYF TGTGCCAGCAGTGAACAGTTCCACTCTGGAAACACCATATATTTT
. TRBJ1-2 . TRBV5-4 CASSFGGRNDYGYTF TGTGCCAGCAGCTTTGGGGGGAGAAATGACTATGGCTACACCTTC
. TRBJ1-3 TRBD1 TRBV30 CAWSGDRGLGNTIYF TGTGCCTGGAGTGGGGACAGGGGGCTCGGAAACACCATATATTTT
. TRBJ1-5 TRBD1 TRBV5-1 CASSEGQGNQPQHF TGCGCCAGCAGCGAAGGACAGGGCAATCAGCCCCAGCATTTT
few TRBJ2-1 . TRBV11-3 CASSAGPYNEQFF TGTGCCAGCAGCGCGGGACCCTACAATGAGCAGTTCTTC
. TRBJ1-6 . TRBV19 CASSMRGSHSPLHF TGTGCCAGTAGTATGAGGGGGTCCCATTCACCCCTCCACTTT
. TRBJ2-4 . TRBV27 CASSGLPGNIQYF TGTGCCAGCAGTGGGCTCCCCGGAAACATTCAGTACTTC
. TRBJ2-1 . TRBV20-1 CSAGRVAPWFF TGCAGTGCTGGTCGTGTAGCACCCTGGTTCTTC
. TRBJ2-5 TRBD2 TRBV27 CASSLLSSGGISETQYF TGTGCCAGCAGTTTGCTTTCTAGCGGGGGAATTTCTGAGACCCAGTACTTC
. TRBJ1-2 TRBD1 TRBV7-2 CASSLAEDRSYYGYTF TGTGCCAGCAGCTTAGCGGAGGACAGGTCCTACTATGGCTACACCTTC
. TRBJ2-5 TRBD1 TRBV2 CASSGQEETQYF TGTGCCAGCAGCGGACAGGAGGAGACCCAGTACTTC
. TRBJ1-2 TRBD1 TRBV6-1 CASSDGDSPYGYTF TGTGCCAGCAGTGATGGGGACAGTCCCTATGGCTACACCTTC
once TRBJ2-1 . TRBV7-2 CASSLGRGAGEQFF TGTGCCAGCAGCTTAGGGAGGGGCGCGGGTGAGCAGTTCTTC
. TRBJ2-3 . TRBV6-5 CASSYFGNPDTQYF TGTGCCAGCAGTTACTTCGGGAATCCAGATACGCAGTATTTT
. TRBJ1-1 TRBD1 TRBV5-1 CASSFRGLEAFF TGCGCCAGCAGCTTCAGGGGGTTGGAGGCTTTCTTT
. TRBJ2-1 . TRBV19 CASSIAGEQFF TGTGCCAGTAGTATTGCGGGCGAGCAGTTCTTC
. TRBJ1-1 . TRBV7-9 CASSLVGRVEAFF TGTGCCAGCAGCTTAGTGGGCAGGGTTGAAGCTTTCTTT
. TRBJ2-5 TRBD2 TRBV4-1 CASSHITSGQETQYF TGCGCCAGCAGCCACATCACTAGCGGCCAAGAGACCCAGTACTTC
. TRBJ1-2 TRBD1 TRBV6-1 CASSEGGQGRKGYTF TGTGCCAGCAGTGAAGGGGGACAGGGGAGGAAAGGCTACACCTTC
. TRBJ1-1 TRBD1 TRBV10-3 CAIRETGLNTEAFF TGTGCCATCAGGGAGACAGGGCTGAACACTGAAGCTTTCTTT
. TRBJ1-2 TRBD1 TRBV4-1 CASSPQGGFYGYTF TGCGCCAGCAGCCCGCAGGGGGGCTTCTATGGCTACACCTTC
. TRBJ2-5 TRBD1 TRBV6-5 CASSYRDRVGETQYF TGTGCCAGCAGTTACCGGGACAGGGTCGGAGAGACCCAGTACTTC
few TRBJ1-1 TRBD1 TRBV9 CASSPGGWGTNTEAFF TGTGCCAGCAGCCCAGGGGGATGGGGGACGAACACTGAAGCTTTCTTT
. TRBJ2-1 TRBD2 TRBV5-1 CASRTLAGGNNEQFF TGCGCCAGCAGGACACTAGCGGGGGGTAACAATGAGCAGTTCTTC
. TRBJ2-1 . TRBV7-2 CASSFRNPLTSSSYNEQFF TGTGCCAGCAGCTTTCGAAACCCCCTGACATCGAGCTCCTACAATGAGCAGTTCTTC
. TRBJ2-1 TRBD2 TRBV19 CASSMGGSGRNEQFF TGTGCCAGTAGTATGGGGGGGTCCGGTCGTAATGAGCAGTTCTTC
. TRBJ1-4 . TRBV2 CASSGRELFF TGTGCCAGCAGTGGCCGGGAACTGTTTTTT
. TRBJ2-7 TRBD1 TRBV27 CASSRQGGTYEQYF TGTGCCAGCAGCCGACAGGGGGGAACCTACGAGCAGTACTTC
once TRBJ2-3 . TRBV29-1 CSVSLARATSTDTQYF TGCAGCGTTTCCCTAGCGCGCGCTACCAGCACAGATACGCAGTATTTT
few TRBJ1-2 TRBD1 TRBV9 CASSVGASQGAINGYTF TGTGCCAGCAGCGTAGGAGCGAGTCAGGGGGCAATCAATGGCTACACCTTC
. TRBJ1-5 . TRBV7-9 CASSYSNQPQHF TGTGCCAGCAGCTACTCTAATCAGCCCCAGCATTTT
. TRBJ2-2 TRBD2 TRBV9 CASSVATGRAVTGELFF TGTGCCAGCAGCGTAGCTACCGGGAGGGCCGTCACCGGGGAGCTGTTTTTT
. TRBJ1-2 . TRBV18 CASSSLGQNYGYTF TGTGCCAGCTCCTCACTCGGACAGAACTATGGCTACACCTTC